This TCR beta chain is from a study of a mutant IDH1 vaccine in newly diagnosed glioma. Time point specified: baseline, week 1 (first vaccination visit). The treatment denotes: pre-vaccination baseline after standard-of-care therapy. Data came from immunoSEQ multiplex PCR; TCRdb stores just in-frame clones and leaves some out. The sample carries 80,000 to 100,000 clones, about 82% recorded once. The CDR3 spans 16 residues. The V segment lost 5 bases and the J segment 6 bases; nucleotides outside the gene matches: 11. Looked up from germline, CDR1 is SGHTA and CDR2 is FQGTGA. This receptor was taken from a man in his forties or fifties with glioma. This chain uses TRBV7-3 with TRBJ2-1; TRBD2 matches 9 bases. The sequences come from PBMCs, collected from a glioma patient treated with radiotherapy, temozolomide or both. This chain's CDR3 is CASSRDASGRSNEQFF. The CDR3 region has the DNA TGTGCCAGCAGCCGCGACGCCAGCGGGAGGAGCAATGAGCAGTTCTTC.